This T cell receptor beta chain is drawn from a study of T-cell reconstitution after alpha-beta-depleted transplantation in children (dated by TCRdb to about 2016). The study in broad terms: The study quantitatively tracked T-cell immune reconstitution after TCRalphabeta/CD19-depleted allogeneic hematopoietic cell transplantation in children using TCR repertoire profiling.

V and J are trimmed by 3 bases and 2 bases, and the gene matches miss 7 bases of the junction. The CDR3 covers 15 residues, taking in both the cysteine and the phenylalanine. The entry retains the CDR3 DNA only, 45 bases that are in frame from base 1. In the germline V gene (reference sequence), CDR1 corresponds to DFQATT and CDR2 to SNEGSKA. This clonotype has a handful of counts. Its antigen remains unidentified. No much larger clonotype is one base removed from it; base qualities were not supplied. The method was PCR. The sequencer was an Illumina HiSeq 2500. TCR library preparation used molecular barcoding, with unique molecular identifiers applied to normalize quantification of the TCRbeta repertoire. TCRdb reran the public reads through fastp at Q25 and MiXCR, keeping productive beta chains. CDR3 protein sequences are deduplicated, and each keeps its most common genes and DNA. The sample contains 250,000 to 300,000 distinct CDR3 sequences, over 8% of them found a single time. The ten most abundant clones make up over 9% of the sample.

The rearranged segments are TRBV20-1 and TRBJ2-3, and TRBD2 aligns with 8 junction nucleotides. The TCR originated in a human donor who donated a stem cell graft to a child with SCID. Sequenced here: PBMCs from the stem cell graft donor, sampled from the stem cell graft. The DNA sequence follows: TGCAGTGCTAGGGACGTAGCGGGGATCACAGATACGCAGTATTTT. Its amino acids are CSARDVAGITDTQYF.